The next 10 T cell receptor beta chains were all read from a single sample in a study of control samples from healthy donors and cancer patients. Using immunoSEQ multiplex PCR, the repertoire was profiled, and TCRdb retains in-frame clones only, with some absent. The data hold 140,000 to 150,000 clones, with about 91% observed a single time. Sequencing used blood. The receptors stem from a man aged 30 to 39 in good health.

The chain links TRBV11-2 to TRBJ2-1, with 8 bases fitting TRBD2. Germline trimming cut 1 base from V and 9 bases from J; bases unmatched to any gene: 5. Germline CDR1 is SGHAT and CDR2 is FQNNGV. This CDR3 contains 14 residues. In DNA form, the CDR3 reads TGTGCCAGCAGCTTAGCGGGGGGGATATCTGAGCAGTTCTTC. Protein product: CASSLAGGISEQFF. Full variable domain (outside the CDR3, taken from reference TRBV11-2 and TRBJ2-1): EAGVAQSPRYKIIEKRQSVAFWCNPISGHATLYWYQQILGQGPKLLIQFQNNGVVDDSQLPKDRFSAERLKGVDSTLKIQPAKLEDSAVYLCASSLAGGISEQFFGPGTRLTVL.

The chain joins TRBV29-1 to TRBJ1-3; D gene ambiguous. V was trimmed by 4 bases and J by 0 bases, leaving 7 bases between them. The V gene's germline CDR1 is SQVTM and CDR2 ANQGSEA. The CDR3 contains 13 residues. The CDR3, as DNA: TGCAGCGTTGCCCCAAGCTCTGGAAACACCATATATTTT. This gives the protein CSVAPSSGNTIYF.

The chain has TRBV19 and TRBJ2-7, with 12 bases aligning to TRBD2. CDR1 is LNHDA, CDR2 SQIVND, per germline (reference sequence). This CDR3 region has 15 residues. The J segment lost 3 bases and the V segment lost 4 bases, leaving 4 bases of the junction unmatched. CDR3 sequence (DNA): TGTGCCAGTAGTAGGACTAGCGGGGAGCACTACGAGCAGTACTTC. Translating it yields CASSRTSGEHYEQYF.

The CDR3 DNA reads as TGTGCCAGCAGCCAAGAGGACAGGGTTAGAAACACCATATATTTT. Its protein product is CASSQEDRVRNTIYF. The V call is TRBV4-2, the J call TRBJ1-3; TRBD1 aligns across 8 bases. Germline CDR1 is LGHNA and CDR2 is YNFKEQ. V lost 0 bases and J lost 5; bases outside the gene matches: 3. CDR3 length: 15 residues.

As DNA, the CDR3 is TGTGCCAGCAGTCCGTCCGTCAGCCTATATGGCTACACCTTC. Its translation: CASSPSVSLYGYTF. The rearrangement uses TRBV27 and TRBJ1-2; D gene unclear. V was shortened by 5 bases and J by 5 bases, with 15 bases between the two germline ends. The CDR3 has 14 residues. Germline lookup yields CDR1 MNHEY and CDR2 SMNVEV (reference sequence).

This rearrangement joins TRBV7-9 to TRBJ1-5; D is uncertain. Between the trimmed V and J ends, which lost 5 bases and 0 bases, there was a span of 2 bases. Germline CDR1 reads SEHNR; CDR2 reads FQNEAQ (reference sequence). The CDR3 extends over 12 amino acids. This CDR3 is CASSLSNQPQHF. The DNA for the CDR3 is TGTGCCAGCAGCCTTAGCAATCAGCCCCAGCATTTT.

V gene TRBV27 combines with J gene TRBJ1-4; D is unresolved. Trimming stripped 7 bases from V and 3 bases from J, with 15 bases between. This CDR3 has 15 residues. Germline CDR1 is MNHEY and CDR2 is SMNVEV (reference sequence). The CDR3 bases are TGTGCCAGCAAGTTAGGCCTTACCCCTAATGAAAAACTGTTTTTT. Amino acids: CASKLGLTPNEKLFF.

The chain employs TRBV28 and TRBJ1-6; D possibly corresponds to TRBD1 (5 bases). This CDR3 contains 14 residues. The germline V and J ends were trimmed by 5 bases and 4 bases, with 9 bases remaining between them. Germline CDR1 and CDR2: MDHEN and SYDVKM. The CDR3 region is CASSPGPYNSPLHF. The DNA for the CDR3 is TGTGCCAGCAGTCCGGGACCATATAATTCACCCCTCCACTTT.

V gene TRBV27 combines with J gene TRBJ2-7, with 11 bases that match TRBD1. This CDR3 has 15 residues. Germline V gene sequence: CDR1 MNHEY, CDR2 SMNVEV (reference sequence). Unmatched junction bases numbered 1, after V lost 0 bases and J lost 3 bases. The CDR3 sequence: CASSLSGTGGYEQYF. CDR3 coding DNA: TGTGCCAGCAGTTTATCGGGGACAGGGGGCTACGAGCAGTACTTC.

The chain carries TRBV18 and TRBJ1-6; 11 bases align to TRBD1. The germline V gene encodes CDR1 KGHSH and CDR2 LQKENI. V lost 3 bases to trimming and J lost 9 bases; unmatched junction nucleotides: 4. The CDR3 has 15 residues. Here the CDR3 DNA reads TGTGCCAGCTCACCTGGACAGGGGGCCGGTTCACCCCTCCACTTT. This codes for CASSPGQGAGSPLHF.